This T cell receptor beta chain was captured by sequencing in a study of PD-1 blockade in classical Hodgkin lymphoma. The study, taken as a whole, reports: Repertoire differences have undefined causes, possibly disease activity or prior therapy. CD4+ TCR diversity, unlike CD8+, climbed significantly by C4D1. Newly diagnosed patients had baseline TCR diversity that was reportedly lower than that of healthy donors.

Brentuximab vedotin exposure varied, and every patient relapsed after autologous stem cell transplantation. The authors purified CD4+ T cells from thawed PBMCs by magnetic negative selection. Repertoires were generated with immunoSEQ multiplex PCR, while TCRdb's copy carries only in-frame clones and drops some. The table includes 15,000 to 20,000 clones, around four fifths detected once. The germline gives CDR1 SGHDT, CDR2 YYEEEE. Trimming took 2 bases from V and 3 from J, leaving 3 bases between them. The length of the CDR3 is 11 residues. With regard to this clone: Its antigen is not known.

This rearrangement joins TRBV5-6 to TRBJ2-7; D is unresolved. This receptor was identified in a human donor with classical Hodgkin lymphoma. The sequencing used CD4+ T cells from blood, collected at baseline. The CDR3 is CASSLHYEQYF. The CDR3 region has the DNA TGTGCCAGCAGCTTACACTACGAGCAGTACTTC.